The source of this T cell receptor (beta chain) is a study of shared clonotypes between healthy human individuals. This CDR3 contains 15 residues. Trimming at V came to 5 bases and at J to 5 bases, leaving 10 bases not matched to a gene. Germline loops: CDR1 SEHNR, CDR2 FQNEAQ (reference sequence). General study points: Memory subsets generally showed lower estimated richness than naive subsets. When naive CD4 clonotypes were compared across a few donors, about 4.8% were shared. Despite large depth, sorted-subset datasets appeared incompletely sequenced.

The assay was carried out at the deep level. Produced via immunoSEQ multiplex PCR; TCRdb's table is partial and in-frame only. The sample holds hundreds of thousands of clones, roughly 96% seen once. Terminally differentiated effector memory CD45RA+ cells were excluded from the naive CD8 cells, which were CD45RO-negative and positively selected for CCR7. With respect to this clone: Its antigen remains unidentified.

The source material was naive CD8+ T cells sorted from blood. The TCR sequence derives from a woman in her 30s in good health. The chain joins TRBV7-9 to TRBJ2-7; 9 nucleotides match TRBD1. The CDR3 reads CASSLKGQGINEQYF. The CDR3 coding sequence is TGTGCCAGCAGCCTCAAAGGACAGGGGATCAACGAGCAGTACTTC.